The 28 T cell receptor beta chains given below trace back to one sample, sequenced in a study of molecular identifiers for immune sequencing clone quantification. A single record per CDR3 protein comes from TCRdb applying MiXCR to the PCR reads. The data show 460,000 or so distinct CDR3 sequences, around 21% seen once. Sequencing was done on a sample of naive CD8+ T cells from blood, with Jurkat cell RNA spiked in. Subset: FACS-sorted CD8+CD4-CCR7+CD45RA+ naive T cells. Source of these receptors: a human donor in good health. Some libraries in this study had Jurkat cell RNA spiked in.

This clonotype was picked up many times. The chain carries TRBV28 and TRBJ2-3, with TRBD1 matching 7 bases. Looked up from germline, CDR1 is MDHEN and CDR2 is SYDVKM. The CDR3 is 17 amino acids. The trim removed 3 bases at V and 0 bases at J, leaving 9 bases unmatched. CDR3 nucleotide sequence: TGTGCCAGCAGTTTTCCCGGGACAGATCATAGCACAGATACGCAGTATTTT. The encoded protein is CASSFPGTDHSTDTQYF.

To note about this clonotype: One end of the junction varies from germline; a read error may be responsible. The V and J genes are TRBV9 and TRBJ2-7, with D possibly TRBD2 on 6 matching bases. This CDR3 is built from 15 residues. Per germline, CDR1 SGDLS and CDR2 YYNGEE. The CDR3 nucleotides are TGTGCCGGCAGCGTAGGGATAGCGGTTACCTACGAGCAGTACTTC. Encoded protein: CAGSVGIAVTYEQYF.

This clonotype was detected ten times or more. V is TRBV12-3 or TRBV12-4 and J is TRBJ1-5; no clear D. This CDR3 has 15 amino acids. Between the trimmed V and J ends, which lost 2 bases and 3 bases, there was a span of 11 bases. Here the CDR3 reads CASSLRPDHNQPQHF. Written as DNA, the CDR3 is TGTGCCAGCAGTTTACGGCCAGATCACAATCAGCCCCAGCATTTT.

The sample holds a few counts of this clonotype. The junction departs from the called germline gene at one end, perhaps through a read error. V is TRBV5-3 and J is TRBJ2-7; D ambiguous. TRBV5-3 qualifies as an ORF whose function is uncertain. The CDR3 loop spans 14 amino acids. CDR3 protein: CASSSELVAYEQYF. CDR3 nucleotide sequence: TGTGCCAGCAGCTCGGAATTGGTGGCTTACGAGCAGTACTTC.

The rearrangement links TRBV29-1 to TRBJ2-1; D possibly corresponds to TRBD1 (5 bases). Germline CDR1 is SQVTM and CDR2 is ANQGSEA. This CDR3 spans 14 amino acids. V gave up 3 bases and J gave up 9 bases, with 18 bases separating them. This chain's CDR3 is CSVDKGSTVSEQFF. The CDR3 region has the DNA TGCAGCGTTGATAAAGGGTCGACAGTTAGTGAGCAGTTCTTC.

This clonotype was seen at least ten times. The chain combines TRBV28 with TRBJ2-1, with 8 bases that match TRBD1. CDR3 size: 13 residues. The trim removed 5 bases at V and 9 bases at J, leaving 6 bases unmatched. CDR1 MDHEN and CDR2 SYDVKM come from the germline V gene. The DNA for the CDR3 is TGTGCCAGCAGTCCCTGGACAGGGAGTGAGCAGTTCTTC. It encodes CASSPWTGSEQFF.

This clonotype was counted ten times or more. The V call is TRBV20-1, the J call TRBJ2-3; D is possibly TRBD2 (5 bases). The V and J ends lost 0 bases and 7 bases respectively, with 17 bases between them. Germline lookup yields CDR1 DFQATT and CDR2 SNEGSKA (reference sequence). The CDR3 is 15 residues long. The CDR3 reads CSARDFSGGLNTQYF. CDR3 sequence (DNA): TGCAGTGCTAGAGATTTCAGTGGCGGGCTGAATACGCAGTATTTT.

The table lists this clonotype with a few counts. The V gene is TRBV3-1, the J gene TRBJ2-3; 12 nucleotides match TRBD2. CDR1 is LGHDT and CDR2 is YNNKEL in the germline V gene (reference sequence). The CDR3 runs to 17 residues. With 1 base clipped from V and 2 bases from J, the junction kept 4 bases outside the gene matches. In nucleotides, the CDR3 is TGTGCCAGCAGCCAAGTGCTAGCGGGGGGGCTCACAGATACGCAGTATTTT. Translation gives CASSQVLAGGLTDTQYF.

This chain connects TRBV27 to TRBJ2-1; D is ambiguous. Germline lookup yields CDR1 MNHEY and CDR2 SMNVEV (reference sequence). V lost 3 bases to trimming and J lost 6 bases, with 15 bases between them. The CDR3 covers 15 residues. The CDR3 region is CASSFFPETRNEQFF. The CDR3 bases are TGTGCCAGCAGTTTTTTTCCCGAAACGCGCAATGAGCAGTTCTTC.

This clonotype has a handful of counts. V and J are TRBV9 and TRBJ2-3; TRBD2 matches 15 bases. The trim removed 3 bases at V and 1 base at J, leaving 15 bases unmatched. Germline V gives CDR1 SGDLS, CDR2 YYNGEE. The CDR3 is made up of 21 amino acids. The CDR3 nucleotides read TGTGCCAGCAGCGGAGTAAGGACTAGCGGGGGGGCCGTTATCCGCACAGATACGCAGTATTTT. This codes for CASSGVRTSGGAVIRTDTQYF.

This clonotype has more than one count but fewer than ten. At one of its ends the junction is not consistent with the germline gene, which may arise from a read error. The J gene is TRBJ1-5, the V gene TRBV19; D not certain. Germline CDR1 reads LNHDA; CDR2 reads SQIVND (reference sequence). The CDR3 is 15 residues long. The CDR3 DNA reads as TGTGCCAGTATCCTCGCCCCCGATAGCAGTCAGCCCCAGCATTTT. Translating it yields CASILAPDSSQPQHF.

This clonotype was counted between two and nine times. This rearrangement joins TRBV20-1 to TRBJ1-4; D call uncertain. The CDR3 sequence is 15 residues long. With 1 base removed from V and 4 bases from J, the gap between germline ends came to 13 bases. Germline CDR1 is DFQATT and CDR2 is SNEGSKA (reference sequence). CDR3 coding DNA: TGCAGTGCTAGAGCTACCCTCGCGAGTAATGAAAAACTGTTTTTT. This gives the protein CSARATLASNEKLFF.

The chain combines TRBV20-1 with TRBJ2-7; D remains ambiguous. In germline, CDR1 is DFQATT, CDR2 SNEGSKA (reference sequence). Trimming left V 6 bases short and J 3 bases short, with 9 bases between. CDR3 size: 11 residues. CDR3 DNA sequence: TGCAGTGCCCCGGAAGGCTACGAGCAGTACTTC. Protein sequence: CSAPEGYEQYF.

This clonotype was picked up many times. This sequence joins TRBV6-5 and TRBJ2-7, with D unclear. The CDR3 spans 14 residues. In germline, CDR1 is MNHEY, CDR2 SVGAGI. V was pared by 0 bases and J by 3 bases, with 9 bases between. The CDR3 region is CASSYSAEYYEQYF. The DNA of the CDR3 is TGTGCCAGCAGTTACTCGGCGGAGTACTACGAGCAGTACTTC.

This clonotype was counted between two and nine times. The chain carries TRBV12-3 or TRBV12-4 and TRBJ2-2; 8 bases align to TRBD2. With 0 bases clipped from V and 3 bases from J, the junction kept 0 bases outside the gene matches. This CDR3 is built from 15 residues. The CDR3 DNA reads TGTGCCAGCAGTTTAGCTAGCGGGGACACCGGGGAGCTGTTTTTT. Encoded protein: CASSLASGDTGELFF.

V is TRBV7-2 and J is TRBJ2-7; 8 nucleotides agree with TRBD1. The CDR3 is 15 amino acids. Germline V CDR1 and CDR2: SGHTA, FQGNSA. V lost 5 bases, J lost 2 bases, and 8 bases stayed unmatched. DNA of the CDR3: TGTGCCAGCAGCACCTACAGGGGGTCAACCTACGAGCAGTACTTC. It translates to CASSTYRGSTYEQYF.

This clonotype was seen only a few times. The chain recombines TRBV13 with TRBJ2-7; 10 bases are shared with TRBD1. This CDR3 is built from 14 residues. Germline V CDR1 and CDR2: PRHDT, FYEKMQ (reference sequence). V lost 5 bases, J lost 6 bases, and 7 bases stayed unmatched. The CDR3 region has the DNA TGTGCCAGCAGCCAGGGACAGGGGTTGGCCGAGCAGTACTTC. Residues: CASSQGQGLAEQYF.

The chain carries TRBV19 and TRBJ1-1; maybe TRBD1 (5 bases). The CDR3 loop spans 13 amino acids. V was pared by 7 bases and J by 2 bases, with 11 bases between. Germline lookup yields CDR1 LNHDA and CDR2 SQIVND (reference sequence). Here the CDR3 reads CASTPTENTEAFF. The CDR3 DNA is TGTGCCAGTACCCCGACAGAAAACACTGAAGCTTTCTTT.

This clonotype has at least ten counts. The chain is built from TRBV7-9 and TRBJ2-5, with D perhaps TRBD1 (7 bases). Germline CDR1 and CDR2: SEHNR and FQNEAQ (reference sequence). The V and J ends lost 4 bases and 1 base respectively, with 13 bases between them. CDR3 length: 15 amino acids. The CDR3 loop reads CASSSHQGGQETQYF. The DNA of the CDR3 is TGTGCCAGCAGCTCACACCAGGGGGGCCAAGAGACCCAGTACTTC.

This clonotype turned up a few times. This chain links TRBV6-6 with TRBJ1-6, with no clear D. Trimming removed 0 bases at V and 9 bases at J, with 15 bases between. CDR3 size: 16 residues. The V gene's germline CDR1 is MNHNY and CDR2 SVGAGI (reference sequence). For the CDR3, the DNA is TGTGCCAGCAGTTACTCCCTCTCGGGCAGAGGTTCACCCCTCCACTTT. Translation: CASSYSLSGRGSPLHF.

V usage is TRBV10-3 and J usage is TRBJ2-2; possible D gene TRBD1, 5 bases. Germline V gene sequence: CDR1 ENHRY, CDR2 SYGVKD. This CDR3 has 16 residues. Between the trimmed V and J ends, which lost 0 bases and 4 bases, there was a span of 12 bases. This CDR3 is CAISESLQGVTGELFF. CDR3 nucleotides: TGTGCCATCAGTGAGTCGTTGCAGGGTGTCACCGGGGAGCTGTTTTTT.

This clonotype was detected ten times or more. The chain joins TRBV6-2 or TRBV6-3 to TRBJ1-1; 8 bases align to TRBD1. V lost 5 bases and J lost 3; bases outside the gene matches: 11. Germline loops: CDR1 MNHEY, CDR2 SVGEGT. There are 16 residues in the CDR3. This CDR3 is CASSNPRDRSYTEAFF. The DNA of the CDR3 is TGTGCCAGCAGTAATCCACGGGACAGGTCTTACACTGAAGCTTTCTTT.

This rearrangement joins TRBV19 to TRBJ1-5; TRBD1 might be the D (6 bases). This CDR3 has 16 amino acids. V lost 2 bases to trimming and J lost 2 bases, with 13 bases between them. The V gene's germline CDR1 is LNHDA and CDR2 SQIVND (reference sequence). The CDR3 nucleotides read TGTGCCAGTAGTATAAAGGGGGTCACAGGCAATCAGCCCCAGCATTTT. It is translated as CASSIKGVTGNQPQHF.

The chain has TRBV28 and TRBJ1-3; no firm D call. The CDR3 contains 14 residues. The germline V gene encodes CDR1 MDHEN and CDR2 SYDVKM. With 3 bases removed from V and 3 bases from J, the gap between germline ends came to 9 bases. CDR3 DNA sequence: TGTGCCAGCAGTTTGGGATTAGTTGGAAACACCATATATTTT. Its translation: CASSLGLVGNTIYF.

Turning to this clonotype: The CDR3 ends on some other residue instead of the conserved phenylalanine or tryptophan, so this is likely a read error. The genes are TRBV29-1 and TRBJ2-1; 12 bases are shared with TRBD2. Looked up from germline, CDR1 is SQVTM and CDR2 is ANQGSEA. The length of the CDR3 is 17 residues. Germline trimming cut 5 bases from V and 8 bases from J; bases unmatched to any gene: 16. The CDR3 reads CSVRPLMMTSGSDEQFS. The CDR3 region has the DNA TGCAGCGTTCGGCCCCTGATGATGACTAGCGGGAGTGATGAGCAGTTCTCC.

At least ten counts were recorded for this clonotype. This rearrangement joins TRBV6-5 to TRBJ2-7; maybe TRBD1 (6 bases). This CDR3 comprises 14 residues. Trimming pared 5 bases from V and 4 bases from J, leaving 15 bases between. CDR1 and CDR2 from the germline V gene are MNHEY and SVGAGI. This CDR3 reads CASSTQGSSYEQYF. CDR3 bases: TGTGCCAGCAGTACGCAGGGGTCCTCTTACGAGCAGTACTTC.

The sample holds a few counts of this clonotype. The chain is built from TRBV27 and TRBJ1-4, with D hard to call. The CDR3 runs to 14 residues. The V end was cut by 6 bases, the J end by 3 bases, with 11 bases between. Germline values: CDR1 MNHEY, CDR2 SMNVEV (reference sequence). In DNA form, the CDR3 reads TGTGCCAGCAGCCCCAGCGGGTCTAATGAAAAACTGTTTTTT. Translation gives CASSPSGSNEKLFF.

On this clonotype itself: A much larger clone is a single base away; this may be a read error. The V call is TRBV30, the J call TRBJ2-3; D might be TRBD2 (6 bases). The germline CDR1 and CDR2 sequences are GTSNPN and SVGIG (reference sequence). The length of the CDR3 is 14 residues. V lost 4 bases and J 1 base, leaving 12 bases between the germline ends. CDR3 nucleotide sequence: TGTGCCTGGAATCGAGGGACTGGCACAGATACGCAGTATTTT. Residues: CAWNRGTGTDTQYF.